What follows are 14 T cell receptor beta chains derived from one specimen sequenced in a study of shared clonotypes between healthy human individuals. The table came from immunoSEQ multiplex PCR; TCRdb's copy has only in-frame clones and leaves some out. The data contain some 2.3 million clones, 80% to 95% of them singletons. The sequencing input was naive CD4+ T cells from PBMCs. The subset is: CD45RA+ positively selected. These receptors were taken from a man aged 18 to 29 in good health. Some clones in this sample may be carry-over from other donors' samples.

This sequence joins TRBV6-6 and TRBJ1-5; D not certain. The V end lost 10 bases, the J end lost 2 bases, and 12 bases lay between the germline ends. Germline values: CDR1 MNHNY, CDR2 SVGAGI (reference sequence). The CDR3 consists of 13 residues. This chain's CDR3 is CATRERGNQPQHF. For the CDR3, the DNA is TGTGCCACACGCGAAAGAGGCAATCAGCCCCAGCATTTT.

On this clone itself: Other DNA sequences within the sample encode an identical CDR3. This chain connects TRBV28 to TRBJ2-6, with D perhaps matching TRBD2 (6 bases). Germline V gives CDR1 MDHEN, CDR2 SYDVKM. With 8 bases removed from V and 1 base from J, the gap between germline ends came to 12 bases. The CDR3 spans 15 residues. This chain's CDR3 is CASRPGSSGANVLTF. Here the CDR3 DNA reads TGTGCCAGCCGACCCGGGAGTTCTGGGGCCAACGTCCTGACTTTC.

This chain links TRBV4-2 with TRBJ2-2, with 7 positions matching TRBD2. V dropped 2 bases and J dropped 1; count of bases not matched to a gene: 4. Germline V gives CDR1 LGHNA, CDR2 YNFKEQ. The CDR3 runs to 16 residues. CDR3 DNA: TGTGCCAGCAGCCAACAGCTAGCGGAGAACACCGGGGAGCTGTTTTTT. It translates to CASSQQLAENTGELFF.

This sequence joins TRBV27 and TRBJ2-1, with 8 bases that match TRBD1. Germline trimming cut 6 bases from V and 6 bases from J; bases unmatched to any gene: 7. The germline gives CDR1 MNHEY, CDR2 SMNVEV (reference sequence). The CDR3 sequence is 14 residues long. Written as DNA, the CDR3 is TGTGCCAGCAGGGCTGACAGGGGAAGCAATGAGCAGTTCTTC. This codes for CASRADRGSNEQFF.

The chain is built from TRBV7-3 and TRBJ2-2, with D tentatively TRBD1 (7 bases). Trimming stripped 5 bases from V and 0 bases from J, with 13 bases between. The germline gives CDR1 SGHTA, CDR2 FQGTGA. The CDR3 consists of 16 residues. The CDR3 loop is CASSIRGTANTGELFF. The CDR3 DNA reads as TGTGCCAGCAGCATCCGCGGGACAGCGAACACCGGGGAGCTGTTTTTT. Drawing the rest from reference TRBV7-3 and TRBJ2-2, the complete variable domain is GAGVSQTPSNKVTEKGKYVELRCDPISGHTALYWYRQSLGQGPEFLIYFQGTGAADDSGLPNDRFFAVRPEGSVSTLKIQRTERGDSAVYLCASSIRGTANTGELFFGEGSRLTVL.

The chain combines TRBV5-4 with TRBJ2-1; 9 bases align to TRBD1. The CDR3 extends over 12 amino acids. V gave up 3 bases and J gave up 15 bases; unmatched junction bases: 7. From germline, CDR1 is SGHNT and CDR2 YYREEE (reference sequence). CDR3: CASSYPGQGPFF. The DNA of the CDR3 is TGTGCCAGCAGCTACCCGGGACAGGGACCGTTCTTC.

Notes on this clone: Other DNA sequences in this specimen translate into the identical CDR3. The chain carries TRBV28 and TRBJ2-7; 9 nucleotides agree with TRBD2. V shed 2 bases, J shed 2 bases, and the junction held 1 base outside the gene matches. Germline-derived CDR1 and CDR2 are MDHEN and SYDVKM. The CDR3 contains 14 residues. The CDR3 sequence: CASSLGGRAYEQYF. In nucleotides, the CDR3 is TGTGCCAGCAGTTTAGGCGGGAGGGCCTACGAGCAGTACTTC.

V is TRBV6-1 and J is TRBJ2-1; no reliable D call. The CDR3 contains 11 residues. V lost 1 base, J lost 15 bases, and 10 bases lay in between. Germline V gene data show CDR1 as MNHNS and CDR2 as SASEGT. The CDR3: CASSEVMSPFF. In DNA, the CDR3 is TGTGCCAGCAGTGAAGTTATGTCGCCGTTCTTC.

The rearrangement uses TRBV30 and TRBJ2-5; 7 nucleotides match TRBD2. The CDR3 runs to 13 residues. The trim removed 8 bases at V and 3 bases at J, leaving 9 bases unmatched. Germline CDR1 and CDR2: GTSNPN and SVGIG (reference sequence). CDR3 protein: CAGRLADKETQYF. CDR3 coding DNA: TGTGCCGGACGCCTAGCGGACAAAGAGACCCAGTACTTC.

The V call is TRBV14, the J call TRBJ2-7, with 12 bases identical to TRBD2. CDR1 and CDR2 from the germline V gene are SGHDN and FVKESK. Trimming cost V 4 bases and J 1 base; bases outside gene matches: 5. This CDR3 is built from 16 residues. CDR3 amino acids: CASSRLAGAPSYEQYF. CDR3 nucleotide sequence: TGTGCCAGCAGCCGACTAGCGGGAGCCCCTTCCTACGAGCAGTACTTC.

This chain links TRBV20-1 with TRBJ1-2, with unresolved D. The CDR3 is 11 residues long. Germline V CDR1 and CDR2: DFQATT, SNEGSKA (reference sequence). V lost 5 bases and J 8 bases, leaving 12 bases between the germline ends. CDR3 nucleotide sequence: TGCAGTGCTGCCGTAACGCGGGGCTACACCTTC. Its protein is CSAAVTRGYTF.

CDR3 amino acids: CASSSVAGGPVTGELFF. The CDR3 DNA reads TGTGCCAGCAGCTCTGTAGCCGGAGGGCCGGTCACCGGGGAGCTGTTTTTT. The chain is built from TRBV7-8 and TRBJ2-2; maybe TRBD2 (6 bases). The CDR3 has 17 residues. Looked up from germline, CDR1 is SGHVS and CDR2 is FQNEAQ. V dropped 4 bases and J dropped 4 bases, with 19 bases sitting between them.

The chain carries TRBV7-3 and TRBJ2-7; D is uncertain. The CDR3 spans 14 residues. Per germline, CDR1 SGHTA and CDR2 FQGTGA. The V end was cut by 5 bases, the J end by 4 bases, with 15 bases between. Here the CDR3 reads CASSPTPGAYEQYF. In DNA form, the CDR3 reads TGTGCCAGCAGCCCGACCCCAGGAGCATACGAGCAGTACTTC. Looking up the rest from reference TRBV7-3 and TRBJ2-7 gives the full variable domain: GAGVSQTPSNKVTEKGKYVELRCDPISGHTALYWYRQSLGQGPEFLIYFQGTGAADDSGLPNDRFFAVRPEGSVSTLKIQRTERGDSAVYLCASSPTPGAYEQYFGPGTRLTVT.

The V and J genes are TRBV28 and TRBJ2-1, with D hard to call. The V gene's germline CDR1 is MDHEN and CDR2 SYDVKM. V lost 5 bases, J lost 7 bases, and 9 bases lay in between. The CDR3 runs to 12 residues. Here the CDR3 DNA reads TGTGCCAGCAGTGCGGACGGGAATGAGCAGTTCTTC. Amino acid sequence: CASSADGNEQFF.